Listed below are T cell receptor beta chains from one sample, sequenced in a study of shared clonotypes between healthy human individuals. The protocol was immunoSEQ multiplex PCR, while the TCRdb copy is restricted to in-frame clones and leaves out a portion. The sample lists 2 million to 2.5 million clones, 90% to 95% seen once, with under 0.45% in the top ten. Sequencing was carried out using naive CD4+ T cells from PBMCs. Receptors originate from a man aged 18 to 29 in good health. Some clones in this sample may be carry-over from other donors' samples. CDR3s include the opening cysteine and the closing phenylalanine or tryptophan. The D gene is left open where the match is weak. Rows give clone size only sometimes, using once, few, many, or a class for an expanded clone.

J gene | clone size | D gene | V gene | CDR3 protein | CDR3 DNA
TRBJ1-1 | . | . | TRBV5-1 | CASSQTLVVTEAFF | TGCGCCAGCAGCCAAACATTAGTAGTGACTGAAGCTTTCTTT
TRBJ2-7 | . | . | TRBV7-9 | CASSLEGHDYEQYF | TGTGCCAGCAGCTTAGAGGGACACGACTACGAGCAGTACTTC
TRBJ2-1 | . | TRBD2 | TRBV4-2 | CASSRGGNSGAEQFF | TGTGCCAGCAGCCGTGGGGGGAATAGCGGGGCCGAGCAGTTCTTC
TRBJ2-1 | once | TRBD1 | TRBV6-5 | CASRGTGARNEQFF | TGTGCCAGCCGAGGGACAGGGGCTCGGAATGAGCAGTTCTTC
TRBJ2-1 | . | . | TRBV11-2 | CASSLWRLSGSYNEQFF | TGTGCCAGCAGCTTATGGCGTTTGAGCGGCTCCTACAATGAGCAGTTCTTC
TRBJ2-3 | . | . | TRBV29-1 | CSVLRGYSTDTQYF | TGCAGCGTCCTACGGGGTTATAGCACAGATACGCAGTATTTT
TRBJ2-5 | . | . | TRBV27 | CASSRGPQETQYF | TGTGCCAGCAGCCGCGGGCCCCAAGAGACCCAGTACTTC
TRBJ2-1 | . | TRBD2 | TRBV7-2 | CASSLGLLAASYNEQFF | TGTGCCAGCAGCTTAGGGTTGCTAGCGGCTTCCTACAATGAGCAGTTCTTC
TRBJ2-7 | . | TRBD2 | TRBV11-2 | CASSFRGLAGVEQYF | TGTGCCAGCAGCTTTAGAGGACTAGCGGGAGTCGAGCAGTACTTC
TRBJ1-2 | once | TRBD1 | TRBV5-5 | CASSGGTVGGYTF | TGTGCCAGCAGCGGCGGGACAGTTGGGGGCTACACCTTC
TRBJ1-2 | few | TRBD1 | TRBV14 | CASSQGTGTYGYTF | TGTGCCAGCAGCCAAGGGACAGGGACCTATGGCTACACCTTC
TRBJ1-4 | . | TRBD1 | TRBV5-1 | CASSLWDRGLPNEKLFF | TGCGCCAGCAGCTTGTGGGACAGGGGGCTACCTAATGAAAAACTGTTTTTT
TRBJ2-7 | . | . | TRBV6-5 | CASSNRPGDEQYF | TGTGCCAGCAGTAACAGACCGGGGGACGAGCAGTACTTC
TRBJ1-1 | . | TRBD1 | TRBV7-3 | CASSQQGKTEAFF | TGTGCCAGCAGCCAACAGGGGAAGACTGAAGCTTTCTTT
TRBJ1-1 | . | TRBD1 | TRBV27 | CAQGSTEAFF | TGTGCACAGGGGAGCACTGAAGCTTTCTTT
TRBJ1-3 | . | . | TRBV5-4 | CANTFKGSSGNTIYF | TGTGCCAACACCTTCAAGGGCTCCTCTGGAAACACCATATATTTT
TRBJ1-2 | . | . | TRBV28 | CASRIRPASGYTF | TGTGCCAGCAGAATTCGACCTGCCAGTGGCTACACCTTC
TRBJ2-3 | . | . | TRBV27 | CASSSTSTDTQYF | TGTGCCAGCAGTTCGACTAGCACAGATACGCAGTATTTT
TRBJ2-6 | once | . | TRBV4-1 | CASSQAGRGRISGANVLTF | TGCGCCAGCAGCCAAGCTGGGAGGGGGCGCATCTCTGGGGCCAACGTCCTGACTTTC
TRBJ2-1 | . | TRBD2 | TRBV2 | CASRDVAGLYNEQFF | TGTGCCAGCAGAGACGTAGCGGGCCTCTACAATGAGCAGTTCTTC
TRBJ2-1 | . | TRBD2 | TRBV25-1 | CASSGLAGVSHEQFF | TGTGCCAGCAGTGGACTAGCGGGAGTCTCCCATGAGCAGTTCTTC
TRBJ1-2 | . | TRBD1 | TRBV11-2 | CASRRKGAHGYTF | TGTGCCAGCAGGCGAAAGGGGGCGCATGGCTACACCTTC
TRBJ2-1 | . | . | TRBV9 | CASSVGSSLRNEQFF | TGTGCCAGCAGCGTAGGGTCCAGCCTACGCAATGAGCAGTTCTTC
TRBJ1-2 | . | . | TRBV5-1 | CASSLHGAGANYGYTF | TGCGCCAGCAGCTTGCATGGGGCAGGGGCTAACTATGGCTACACCTTC
TRBJ2-4 | . | . | TRBV4-1 | CASSPGGAVAKNIQYF | TGCGCCAGCAGCCCAGGGGGGGCGGTAGCCAAAAACATTCAGTACTTC
TRBJ2-1 | . | TRBD1 | TRBV10-3 | CATSSRDRVYEQFF | TGTGCCACCTCGTCCCGGGACAGGGTCTATGAGCAGTTCTTC
TRBJ2-7 | . | . | TRBV7-8 | CASSSKTGASYEQYF | TGTGCCAGCAGCTCGAAGACAGGCGCCTCCTACGAGCAGTACTTC
TRBJ2-7 | . | TRBD2 | TRBV15 | CATSYTVAGAYEQYF | TGTGCCACCAGCTACACCGTGGCGGGAGCCTACGAGCAGTACTTC
TRBJ2-7 | . | TRBD2 | TRBV7-9 | CASSRAGDHYEQYF | TGTGCCAGCAGCAGAGCGGGAGATCACTACGAGCAGTACTTC
TRBJ2-3 | . | . | TRBV30 | CAFGVDTQYF | TGTGCCTTTGGGGTGGATACGCAGTATTTT
TRBJ1-4 | once | TRBD1 | TRBV5-1 | CASSLLGGGSEKLFF | TGCGCCAGCAGCCTCTTGGGAGGGGGCAGCGAAAAACTGTTTTTT
TRBJ2-2 | . | . | TRBV25-1 | CASSEPQGTGKGTGELFF | TGTGCCAGCAGTGAACCCCAAGGGACGGGGAAGGGGACCGGGGAGCTGTTTTTT
TRBJ1-1 | . | TRBD1 | TRBV2 | CASSDRTGQNMAFF | TGTGCCAGCAGTGATAGGACAGGGCAAAACATGGCTTTCTTT
TRBJ1-1 | . | . | TRBV7-6 | CASSSGGENTEAFF | TGTGCCAGCAGCTCTGGGGGGGAGAACACTGAAGCTTTCTTT
TRBJ2-7 | . | . | TRBV7-9 | CASSWGQAYEQYF | TGTGCCAGCAGCTGGGGCCAGGCCTACGAGCAGTACTTC
TRBJ2-1 | . | TRBD1 | TRBV4-3 | CASSQDRDRVGEQFF | TGCGCCAGCAGCCAAGATCGTGACAGGGTCGGCGAGCAGTTCTTC
TRBJ1-1 | . | . | TRBV28 | CASSLRSPGGAFF | TGTGCCAGCAGCCTCAGGTCCCCCGGAGGAGCTTTCTTT
TRBJ1-4 | . | . | TRBV29-1 | CSAVGGLGEKLFF | TGCAGCGCCGTGGGGGGGCTGGGTGAAAAACTGTTTTTT
TRBJ1-4 | . | . | TRBV7-9 | CASSIRADEKLFF | TGTGCCAGCAGCATCCGGGCTGACGAAAAACTGTTTTTT
TRBJ2-7 | . | TRBD2 | TRBV6-5 | CASTRQAGAYEQYF | TGTGCCAGCACCCGGCAAGCGGGAGCCTACGAGCAGTACTTC
TRBJ2-1 | . | TRBD2 | TRBV7-2 | CASSMTSGRRNEQFF | TGTGCCAGCAGCATGACTAGCGGGAGGAGGAATGAGCAGTTCTTC
TRBJ1-2 | . | TRBD1 | TRBV5-1 | CASSGAGGQGIYGYTF | TGCGCCAGCAGCGGGGCCGGGGGACAGGGCATCTATGGCTACACCTTC
TRBJ1-3 | . | TRBD1 | TRBV9 | CASSGTDRGPGNTIYF | TGTGCCAGCAGCGGCACGGACAGGGGGCCTGGAAACACCATATATTTT
TRBJ2-5 | . | . | TRBV18 | CASSPIQGLGVTETQYF | TGTGCCAGCTCACCAATACAAGGTCTCGGGGTAACGGAGACCCAGTACTTC
TRBJ1-1 | . | . | TRBV7-3 | CASSLTGGGGTEAFF | TGTGCCAGCAGCTTAACGGGCGGGGGCGGCACTGAAGCTTTCTTT
TRBJ2-7 | once | TRBD2 | TRBV4-2 | CASSQDFPSGAYEQYF | TGTGCCAGCAGCCAAGATTTCCCTAGCGGAGCCTACGAGCAGTACTTC
TRBJ2-7 | . | . | TRBV19 | CASSSEGSSYEQYF | TGTGCCAGTAGTTCGGAGGGCAGCTCCTACGAGCAGTACTTC
TRBJ1-4 | . | . | TRBV10-3 | CAIKRGANEKLFF | TGTGCCATCAAGAGGGGGGCCAATGAAAAACTGTTTTTT
TRBJ2-5 | . | TRBD1 | TRBV25-1 | CASTPPSTGLETQYF | TGTGCCAGCACTCCCCCCTCGACAGGGTTGGAGACCCAGTACTTC
TRBJ2-7 | once | . | TRBV7-9 | CASSPTRSWDEQYF | TGTGCCAGCAGCCCAACGAGGTCGTGGGACGAGCAGTACTTC
TRBJ1-4 | . | TRBD1 | TRBV19 | CASRGQEFNEKLFF | TGTGCCAGTAGAGGACAGGAGTTTAATGAAAAACTGTTTTTT
TRBJ1-4 | once | TRBD1 | TRBV30 | CAWSLGQGGDEKLFF | TGTGCCTGGAGTTTGGGACAGGGGGGGGATGAAAAACTGTTTTTT
TRBJ2-2 | . | TRBD1 | TRBV5-1 | CASSWTGKNTGELFF | TGCGCCAGCAGCTGGACAGGGAAGAACACCGGGGAGCTGTTTTTT
TRBJ2-7 | . | TRBD1 | TRBV28 | CASSPRGHEQYF | TGTGCCAGCAGTCCCAGGGGGCACGAGCAGTACTTC
TRBJ1-2 | . | . | TRBV5-1 | CASSLSPPTNYGYTF | TGCGCCAGCAGCTTAAGCCCCCCGACTAACTATGGCTACACCTTC
TRBJ2-1 | . | . | TRBV28 | CASSSGGGNEQFF | TGTGCCAGCAGTTCAGGAGGGGGTAATGAGCAGTTCTTC
TRBJ1-1 | . | . | TRBV11-2 | CASSQRVPSRDTEAFF | TGTGCCAGCAGCCAACGGGTCCCTTCGCGTGACACTGAAGCTTTCTTT
TRBJ1-2 | . | TRBD1 | TRBV28 | CATSGGRTGRPRGGYTF | TGTGCCACCAGTGGAGGTAGGACAGGCAGGCCTCGGGGAGGCTACACCTTC
TRBJ2-5 | . | TRBD2 | TRBV6-1 | CASSEAPSGRRTQYF | TGTGCCAGCAGTGAAGCTCCTAGCGGGAGAAGGACCCAGTACTTC